This TCR beta chain was identified during a study of vaccination effects on CD4 cells after COVID-19. Produced via immunoSEQ multiplex PCR; TCRdb's table is partial and in-frame only. This table holds approximately 15,000 clones, 65% to 75% found once. Pools of viral peptides were used by the ViraFEST assay to expand antigen-specific CD4+ T cells ahead of sequencing. Between days 10 and 11 of culture, CD4+ T cells were separated out. Either the BNT162b2 or mRNA-1273 vaccine was given to participants in two doses. Study conclusions and caveats: Pronounced clonal contraction occurred in clones induced by infection and by vaccine late after vaccination.

V dropped 1 base and J dropped 9 bases, with 7 bases sitting between them. The CDR3 is 12 amino acids. Germline-derived CDR1 and CDR2 are GTSNPN and SVGIG (reference sequence). Of note for this clone: Its antigen is undetermined.

This clonotype was sampled from a human donor who received a COVID-19 vaccine. The input for sequencing was CD4+ T cells from PBMCs cultured with HCoV-NL63 spike peptides, taken after COVID-19 vaccination. The chain joins TRBV30 to TRBJ1-6, with D perhaps matching TRBD1 (6 bases). CDR3 coding DNA: TGTGCCTGGAGTGGGGGGCCTTCACCCCTCCACTTT. It codes for CAWSGGPSPLHF.